Shown below are 2 T cell receptor beta chains from a single sample sequenced in a study of human T cells and chemical hapten exposure. TCRdb re-analysed the RACE reads in MiXCR, keeping a single row per CDR3 protein. The repertoire holds around 150,000 distinct CDR3 sequences, roughly 15% seen once, with about 1.7% in the top ten. Described time point: patch test 1, 2 weeks after DPC sensitization. Stated treatment: therapeutic diphenylcyclopropenone sensitization with weekly scalp DPC. The specimen comprised whole blood, sampled in connection with sensitization to the hapten diphenylcyclopropenone (DPC). The receptors stem from a woman aged 25-40 years with alopecia areata. Some clones in this sample may be carry-over from other donors' samples.

This clonotype has a handful of counts. The chain carries TRBV6-2 or TRBV6-3 and TRBJ2-7; weak D call: TRBD1 (6 bases). Trimming left V 6 bases short and J 5 bases short, with 11 bases between. The germline V gene encodes CDR1 MNHEY and CDR2 SVGEGT. The CDR3 loop spans 12 amino acids. The DNA for the CDR3 is TGTGCCAGCAGCAAACAGGGCCACGAGCAGTACTTC. It is translated as CASSKQGHEQYF.

J is TRBJ1-3 and V is TRBV30, with TRBD1 matching over 8 bases. The germline CDR1 and CDR2 sequences are GTSNPN and SVGIG (reference sequence). Trimming removed 2 bases from V and 0 bases from J; junction bases left unmatched: 3. This CDR3 is 15 amino acids long. Here the CDR3 DNA reads TGTGCCTGGAGTTCGGACAGGGCCTCTGGAAACACCATATATTTT. Translation gives CAWSSDRASGNTIYF.